These 5 T cell receptor beta chains came from one sample sequenced in a study of CD8 T cells in Susac syndrome. Random hexamers were used to reverse transcribe an amount of about 0.45 to 1 ug RNA. TCRdb called the immunoSEQ multiplex PCR reads again in MiXCR, with one record for every CDR3 protein. The table lists fewer than 90,000 distinct CDR3 sequences, approximately 93% of them singletons. The sample comprised CD8+ T cells from PBMCs. The receptors stem from a human donor with Susac syndrome.

The V gene is TRBV5-1, the J gene TRBJ1-2; D gene unclear. With 0 bases removed from V and 4 bases from J, the gap between germline ends came to 7 bases. The CDR3 has 13 amino acids. Germline CDR1 and CDR2: SGHRS and YFSETQ. CDR3 nucleotide sequence: TGCGCCAGCAGCTTGGATACGGCCTATGGCTACACCTTC. Its translation is CASSLDTAYGYTF. The full variable domain, in which reference TRBV5-1 and TRBJ1-2 provide the parts outside the CDR3, is KAGVTQTPRYLIKTRGQQVTLSCSPISGHRSVSWYQQTPGQGLQFLFEYFSETQRNKGNFPGRFSGRQFSNSRSEMNVSTLELGDSALYLCASSLDTAYGYTFGSGTRLTVV.

The chain links TRBV7-9 to TRBJ2-1, with 9 bases identical to TRBD2. Per the germline V gene, CDR1 is SEHNR and CDR2 is FQNEAQ (reference sequence). This CDR3 has 17 residues. Losses at the gene ends were 1 base for V and 7 bases for J; bases not matched to a gene: 11. The CDR3 DNA is TGTGCCAGCAGCTTAGTTGGCGGGGGGGCATGGAGGAATGAGCAGTTCTTC. Protein: CASSLVGGGAWRNEQFF.

J is TRBJ1-2 and V is TRBV7-2, with D unclear. This CDR3 spans 15 amino acids. Trimming left V 5 bases short and J 7 bases short, with 20 bases between. CDR1 is SGHTA and CDR2 is FQGNSA in the germline V gene. For the CDR3, the DNA is TGTGCCAGCAGCCCTAGCGGGCATCCAACCCGTGGCTACACCTTC. It translates to CASSPSGHPTRGYTF.

The genes are TRBV30 and TRBJ1-3, with D perhaps TRBD1 (5 bases). Trimming shortened V by 4 bases and J by 0 bases, and 13 bases separated the two germline ends. The CDR3 has 15 amino acids. Germline CDR1 GTSNPN, CDR2 SVGIG (reference sequence). The DNA for the CDR3 is TGTGCCTGGACGATAGGGGTTAGCTCTGGAAACACCATATATTTT. Amino acids: CAWTIGVSSGNTIYF. The complete variable domain, with remaining parts taken from reference TRBV30 and TRBJ1-3, reads SQTIHQWPATLVQPVGSPLSLECTVEGTSNPNLYWYRQAAGRGLQLLFYSVGIGQISSEVPQNLSASRPQDRQFILSSKKLLLSDSGFYLCAWTIGVSSGNTIYFGEGSWLTVV.

The chain combines TRBV9 with TRBJ2-3, with TRBD2 matching over 7 bases. Germline V gene data show CDR1 as SGDLS and CDR2 as YYNGEE. CDR3 length: 19 residues. Trimming removed 0 bases from V and 0 bases from J; junction bases left unmatched: 13. This chain's CDR3 is CASSVGPAGVPPSTDTQYF. The CDR3 DNA is TGTGCCAGCAGCGTAGGACCGGCGGGAGTTCCACCTAGCACAGATACGCAGTATTTT.